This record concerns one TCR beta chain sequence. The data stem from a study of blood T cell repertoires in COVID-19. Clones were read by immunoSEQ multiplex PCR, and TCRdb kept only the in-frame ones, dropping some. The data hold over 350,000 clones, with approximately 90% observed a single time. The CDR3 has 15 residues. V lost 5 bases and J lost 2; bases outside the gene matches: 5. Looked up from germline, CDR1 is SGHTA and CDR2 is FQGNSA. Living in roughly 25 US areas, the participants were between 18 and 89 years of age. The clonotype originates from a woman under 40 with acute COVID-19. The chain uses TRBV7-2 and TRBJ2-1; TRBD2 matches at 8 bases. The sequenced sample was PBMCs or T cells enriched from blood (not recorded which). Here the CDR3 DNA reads TGTGCCAGCAGCGTCGAGCGGGGGCCCTACAATGAGCAGTTCTTC. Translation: CASSVERGPYNEQFF.